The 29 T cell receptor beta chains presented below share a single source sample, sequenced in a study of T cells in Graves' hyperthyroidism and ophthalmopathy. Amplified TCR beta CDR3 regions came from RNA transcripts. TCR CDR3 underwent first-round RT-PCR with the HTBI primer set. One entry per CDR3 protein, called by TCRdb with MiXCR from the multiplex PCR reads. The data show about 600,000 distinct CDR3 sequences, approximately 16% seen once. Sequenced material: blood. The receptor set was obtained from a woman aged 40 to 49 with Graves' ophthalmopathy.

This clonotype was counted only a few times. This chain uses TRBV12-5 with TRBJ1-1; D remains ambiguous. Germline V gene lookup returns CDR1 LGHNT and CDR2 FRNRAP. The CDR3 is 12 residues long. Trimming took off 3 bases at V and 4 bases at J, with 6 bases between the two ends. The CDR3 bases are TGTGCTAGTGGTTTCGCTCTCACTGAAGCTTTCTTT. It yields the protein CASGFALTEAFF.

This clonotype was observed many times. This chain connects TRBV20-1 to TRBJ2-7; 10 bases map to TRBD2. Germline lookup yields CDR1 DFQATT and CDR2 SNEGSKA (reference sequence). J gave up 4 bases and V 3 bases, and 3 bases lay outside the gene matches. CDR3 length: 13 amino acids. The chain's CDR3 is CSASASGSYEQYF. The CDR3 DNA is TGCAGTGCTAGTGCTAGCGGGAGTTACGAGCAGTACTTC.

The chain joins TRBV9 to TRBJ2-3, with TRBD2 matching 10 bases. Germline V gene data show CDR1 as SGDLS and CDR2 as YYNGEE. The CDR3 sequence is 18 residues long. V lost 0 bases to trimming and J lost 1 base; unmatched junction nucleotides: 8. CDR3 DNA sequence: TGTGCCAGCAGCGTAGGATCATTGGGGACTAGCGGCACAGATACGCAGTATTTT. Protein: CASSVGSLGTSGTDTQYF.

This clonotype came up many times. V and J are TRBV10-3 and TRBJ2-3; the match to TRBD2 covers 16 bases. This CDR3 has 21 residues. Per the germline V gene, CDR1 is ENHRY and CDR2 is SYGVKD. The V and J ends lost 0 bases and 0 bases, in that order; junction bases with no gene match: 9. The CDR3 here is CAISESPGLAGGGLSTDTQYF. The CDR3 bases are TGTGCCATCAGTGAGTCGCCGGGACTAGCGGGAGGGGGCCTAAGCACAGATACGCAGTATTTT.

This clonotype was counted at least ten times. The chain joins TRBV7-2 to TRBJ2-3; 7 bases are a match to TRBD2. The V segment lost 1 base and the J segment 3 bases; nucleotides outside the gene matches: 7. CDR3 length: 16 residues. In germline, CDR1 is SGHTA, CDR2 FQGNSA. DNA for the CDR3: TGTGCCAGCAGCTTAGAAGGGACTATACTTACAGATACGCAGTATTTT. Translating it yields CASSLEGTILTDTQYF.

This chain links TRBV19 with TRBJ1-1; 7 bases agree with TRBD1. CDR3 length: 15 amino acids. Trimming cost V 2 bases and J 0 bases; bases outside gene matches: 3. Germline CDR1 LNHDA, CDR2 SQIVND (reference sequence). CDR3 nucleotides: TGTGCCAGTAGTATAAGAGGGACAGTGAACACTGAAGCTTTCTTT. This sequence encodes CASSIRGTVNTEAFF.

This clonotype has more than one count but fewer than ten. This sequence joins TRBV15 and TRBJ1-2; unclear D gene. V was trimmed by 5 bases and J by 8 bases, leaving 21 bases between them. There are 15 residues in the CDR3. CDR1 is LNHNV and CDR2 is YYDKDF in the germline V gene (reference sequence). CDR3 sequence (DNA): TGTGCCACCAGCGCGACTTTCCGGGCCTTGGACGGCTACACCTTC. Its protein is CATSATFRALDGYTF.

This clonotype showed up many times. Here the CDR3 DNA reads TGCGCCAGCAGTGAGTATCAGCGGGATATGAATGAGCAGTTCTTC. This translates into CASSEYQRDMNEQFF. J is TRBJ2-1 and V is TRBV10-1, with TRBD2 identical over 7 bases. Germline V gene data show CDR1 as WNHNN and CDR2 as SYGVQD (reference sequence). This CDR3 has 15 residues. V trimming: 1 base; J trimming: 7 bases; junction bases outside the gene matches: 7.

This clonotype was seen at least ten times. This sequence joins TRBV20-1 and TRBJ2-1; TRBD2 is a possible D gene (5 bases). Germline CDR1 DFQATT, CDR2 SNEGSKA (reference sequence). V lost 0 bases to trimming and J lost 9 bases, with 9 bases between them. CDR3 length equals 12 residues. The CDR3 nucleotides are TGCAGTGCTAGAGATCCGGGGTTTGAGCAGTTCTTC. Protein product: CSARDPGFEQFF.

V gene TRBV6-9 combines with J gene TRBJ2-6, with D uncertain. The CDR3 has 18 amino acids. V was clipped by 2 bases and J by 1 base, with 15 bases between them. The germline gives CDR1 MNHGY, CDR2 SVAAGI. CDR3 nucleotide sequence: TGTGCCAGCAGTTATCGACCGGAACACTCTTCTGGGGCCAACGTCCTGACTTTC. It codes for CASSYRPEHSSGANVLTF.

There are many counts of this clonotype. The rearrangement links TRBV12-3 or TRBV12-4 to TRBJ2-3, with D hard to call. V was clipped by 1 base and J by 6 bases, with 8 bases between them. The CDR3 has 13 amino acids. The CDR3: CASSLGVGDTQYF. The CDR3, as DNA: TGTGCCAGCAGTTTAGGGGTCGGGGATACGCAGTATTTT.

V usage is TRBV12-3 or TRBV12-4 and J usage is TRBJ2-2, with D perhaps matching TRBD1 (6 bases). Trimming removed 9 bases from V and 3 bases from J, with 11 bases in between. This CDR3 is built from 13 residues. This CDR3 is CASAQGYTGELFF. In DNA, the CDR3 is TGTGCCAGTGCGCAGGGGTACACCGGGGAGCTGTTTTTT.

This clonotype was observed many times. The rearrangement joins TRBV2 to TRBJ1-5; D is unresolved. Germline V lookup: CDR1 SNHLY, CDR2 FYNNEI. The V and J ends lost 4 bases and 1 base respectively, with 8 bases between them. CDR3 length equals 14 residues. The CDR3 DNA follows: TGTGCCAGCAGTGTGGGTCCCAGCAATCAGCCCCAGCATTTT. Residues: CASSVGPSNQPQHF.

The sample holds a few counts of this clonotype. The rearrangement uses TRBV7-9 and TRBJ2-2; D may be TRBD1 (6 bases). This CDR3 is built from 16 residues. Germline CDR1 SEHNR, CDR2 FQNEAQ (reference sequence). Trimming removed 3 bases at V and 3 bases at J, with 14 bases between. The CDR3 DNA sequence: TGTGCCAGCAGCTTGAGCAGGGGATGGGACACCGGGGAGCTGTTTTTT. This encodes CASSLSRGWDTGELFF.

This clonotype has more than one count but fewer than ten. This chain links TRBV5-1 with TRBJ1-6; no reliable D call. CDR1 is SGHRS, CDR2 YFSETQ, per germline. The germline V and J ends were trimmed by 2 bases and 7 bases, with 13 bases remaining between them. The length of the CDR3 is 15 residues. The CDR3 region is CASSLAQEENSPLHF. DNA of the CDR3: TGCGCCAGCAGCTTAGCCCAGGAGGAGAATTCACCCCTCCACTTT.

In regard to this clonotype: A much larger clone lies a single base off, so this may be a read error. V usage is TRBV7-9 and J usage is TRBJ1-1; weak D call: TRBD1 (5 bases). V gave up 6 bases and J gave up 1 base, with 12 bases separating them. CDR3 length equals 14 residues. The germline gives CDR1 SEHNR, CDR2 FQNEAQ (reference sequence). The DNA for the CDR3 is TGTGCCAGCAGTTACATGGGGGAGAACACTGAAGCTTTCTTT. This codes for CASSYMGENTEAFF.

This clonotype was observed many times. Written as DNA, the CDR3 is TGTGCCAGCAGTACACGGCTTACAGATACGCAGTATTTT. This encodes CASSTRLTDTQYF. This rearrangement joins TRBV12-3 or TRBV12-4 to TRBJ2-3; no clear D gene. With 5 bases removed from V and 3 bases from J, the gap between germline ends came to 9 bases. The CDR3 covers 13 residues.

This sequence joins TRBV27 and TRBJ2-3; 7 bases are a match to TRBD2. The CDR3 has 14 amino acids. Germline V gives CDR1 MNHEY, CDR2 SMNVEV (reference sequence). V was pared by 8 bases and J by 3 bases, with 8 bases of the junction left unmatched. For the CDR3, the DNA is TGTGCCAGCGCCCGGCAGGGAGGGACAGATACGCAGTATTTT. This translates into CASARQGGTDTQYF.

The CDR3 region has the DNA TGTGCCAGCAGAACCGGGACAGCCGGAAACACCATATATTTT. It codes for CASRTGTAGNTIYF. The chain is built from TRBV6-1 and TRBJ1-3, with 7 nucleotides matching TRBD1. CDR1 is MNHNS, CDR2 SASEGT, per germline. This CDR3 comprises 14 residues. V was pared by 6 bases and J by 4 bases, with 6 bases of the junction left unmatched.

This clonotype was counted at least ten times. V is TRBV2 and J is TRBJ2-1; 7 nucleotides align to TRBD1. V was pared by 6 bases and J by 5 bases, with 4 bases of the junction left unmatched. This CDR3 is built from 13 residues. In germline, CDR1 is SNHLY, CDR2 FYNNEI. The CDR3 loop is CASRGTVHNEQFF. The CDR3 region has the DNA TGTGCCAGCAGGGGGACAGTCCACAATGAGCAGTTCTTC.

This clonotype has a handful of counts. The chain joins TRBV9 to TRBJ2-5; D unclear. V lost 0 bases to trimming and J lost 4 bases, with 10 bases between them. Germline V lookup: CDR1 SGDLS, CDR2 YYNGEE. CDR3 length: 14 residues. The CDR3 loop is CASSVDPRAETQYF. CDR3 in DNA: TGTGCCAGCAGCGTAGACCCAAGGGCAGAGACCCAGTACTTC.

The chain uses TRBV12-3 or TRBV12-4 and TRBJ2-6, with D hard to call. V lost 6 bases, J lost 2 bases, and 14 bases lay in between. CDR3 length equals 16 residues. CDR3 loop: CASSPLRSAGANVLTF. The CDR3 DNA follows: TGTGCCAGCAGCCCCCTGCGAAGTGCTGGGGCCAACGTCCTGACTTTC.

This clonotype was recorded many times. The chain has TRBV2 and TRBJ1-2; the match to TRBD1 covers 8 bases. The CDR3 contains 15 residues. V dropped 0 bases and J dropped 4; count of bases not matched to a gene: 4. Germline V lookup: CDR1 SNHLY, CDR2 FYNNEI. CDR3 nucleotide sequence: TGTGCCAGCAGTGAAGCTAAGGGACAGGTCTATGGCTACACCTTC. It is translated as CASSEAKGQVYGYTF.

CDR3 region: CASSYTDNEQFF. The CDR3 nucleotides are TGTGCCAGCAGTTACACCGACAATGAGCAGTTCTTC. The chain is built from TRBV6-6 and TRBJ2-1; D remains ambiguous. The CDR3 runs 12 residues. Germline CDR1 MNHNY, CDR2 SVGAGI (reference sequence). Trimming cost V 2 bases and J 5 bases, with 4 bases left between them.

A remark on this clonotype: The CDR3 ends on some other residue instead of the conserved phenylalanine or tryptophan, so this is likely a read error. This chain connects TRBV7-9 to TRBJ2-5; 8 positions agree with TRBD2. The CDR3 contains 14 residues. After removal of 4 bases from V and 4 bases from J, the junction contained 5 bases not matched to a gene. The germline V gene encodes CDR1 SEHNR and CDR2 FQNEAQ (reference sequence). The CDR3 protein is CASSWGTSGETQYL. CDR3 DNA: TGTGCCAGCAGCTGGGGGACTAGTGGAGAGACCCAGTACTTA.

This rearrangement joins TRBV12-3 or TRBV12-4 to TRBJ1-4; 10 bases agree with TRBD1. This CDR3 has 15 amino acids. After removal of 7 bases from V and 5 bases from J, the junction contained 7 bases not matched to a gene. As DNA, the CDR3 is TGTGCCAGCACCTCTTTGGGACAGGGGAATGAAAAACTGTTTTTT. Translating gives CASTSLGQGNEKLFF.

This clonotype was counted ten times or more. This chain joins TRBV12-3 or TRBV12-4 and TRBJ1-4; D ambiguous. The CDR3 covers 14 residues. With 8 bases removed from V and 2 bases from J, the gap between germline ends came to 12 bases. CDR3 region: CASGKFGTNEKLFF. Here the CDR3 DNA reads TGTGCCAGCGGCAAGTTCGGTACTAATGAAAAACTGTTTTTT.

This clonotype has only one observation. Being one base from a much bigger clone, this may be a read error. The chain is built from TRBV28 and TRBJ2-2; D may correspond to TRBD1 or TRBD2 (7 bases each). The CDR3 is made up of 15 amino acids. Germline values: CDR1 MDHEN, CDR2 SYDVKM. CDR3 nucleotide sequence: TGTGCCAGCAGTTTACCCAGGGGGGGCACCGGGGAGCCGTTTTTT. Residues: CASSLPRGGTGEPFF.

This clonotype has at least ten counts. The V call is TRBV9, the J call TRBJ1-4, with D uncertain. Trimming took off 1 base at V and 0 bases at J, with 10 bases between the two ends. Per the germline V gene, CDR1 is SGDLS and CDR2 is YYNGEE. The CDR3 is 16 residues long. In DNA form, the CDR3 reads TGTGCCAGCAGCGTAACGCCGGATGCAACTAATGAAAAACTGTTTTTT. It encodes CASSVTPDATNEKLFF.